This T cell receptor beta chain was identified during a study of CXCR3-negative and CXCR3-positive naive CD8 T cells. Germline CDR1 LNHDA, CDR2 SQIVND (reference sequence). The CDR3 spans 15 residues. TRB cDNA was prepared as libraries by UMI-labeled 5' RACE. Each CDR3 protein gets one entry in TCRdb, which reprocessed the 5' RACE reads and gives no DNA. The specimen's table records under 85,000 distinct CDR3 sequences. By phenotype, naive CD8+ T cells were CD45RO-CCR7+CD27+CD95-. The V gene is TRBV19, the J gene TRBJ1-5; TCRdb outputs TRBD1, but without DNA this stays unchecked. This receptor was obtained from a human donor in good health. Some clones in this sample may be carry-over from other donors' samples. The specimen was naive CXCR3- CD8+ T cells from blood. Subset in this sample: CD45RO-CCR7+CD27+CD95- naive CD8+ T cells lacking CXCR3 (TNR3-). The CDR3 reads CASSTRDSSNQPQHF. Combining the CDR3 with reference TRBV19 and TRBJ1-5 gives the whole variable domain DGGITQSPKYLFRKEGQNVTLSCEQNLNHDAMYWYRQDPGQGLRLIYYSQIVNDFQKGDIAEGYSVSREKKESFPLTVTSAQKNPTAFYLCASSTRDSSNQPQHFGDGTRLSIL.